The 18 T cell receptor beta chains below were found in one sample sequenced in a study of response to subunit inactivated influenza vaccine. TCRdb recomputed calls from the RT-PCR reads with MiXCR, one row per CDR3 protein. The table lists 500,000 or so distinct CDR3 sequences, 16% of them singletons. This material consisted of CD4+ T cells sorted from PBMCs, taken around 25 months after vaccination. The receptors were sampled from a man aged 50-75 years who received an inactivated influenza vaccine.

The chain uses TRBV6-2 or TRBV6-3 and TRBJ2-2; 7 nucleotides match TRBD1. Germline CDR1 reads MNHEY; CDR2 reads SVGEGT. V lost 7 bases to trimming and J lost 6 bases; unmatched junction nucleotides: 8. The CDR3 has 14 amino acids. CDR3 protein: CASTVTGTAGELFF. The DNA of the CDR3 is TGTGCCAGCACCGTGACAGGGACCGCCGGGGAGCTGTTTTTT.

This clonotype was found a few times. The V call is TRBV20-1, the J call TRBJ1-2; tentatively, D is TRBD1 (6 bases). Per germline, CDR1 DFQATT and CDR2 SNEGSKA (reference sequence). The CDR3 length is 12 residues. V lost 6 bases and J lost 12, with 20 bases in between. The CDR3 region is CSAPAVGGADTF. CDR3 nucleotides: TGCAGTGCACCCGCGGTTGGGGGCGCGGACACCTTC.

The chain links TRBV7-2 to TRBJ2-3; 9 positions agree with TRBD2. The V and J ends lost 5 bases and 2 bases, in that order; junction bases with no gene match: 8. The CDR3 runs 16 residues. Germline V gene data show CDR1 as SGHTA and CDR2 as FQGNSA. The CDR3 DNA reads as TGTGCCAGCAGCACCTTGACTAGCGGCCCCACAGATACGCAGTATTTT. This gives the protein CASSTLTSGPTDTQYF.

Only a few counts were recorded for this clonotype. CDR3 DNA: TGCAGTGCTAGAGTTTTCGGACCAAACACTGAAGCTTTCTTT. It translates to CSARVFGPNTEAFF. V usage is TRBV20-1 and J usage is TRBJ1-1, with unresolved D. Germline V CDR1 and CDR2: DFQATT, SNEGSKA (reference sequence). The CDR3 runs to 14 residues. Deletions cut 1 base from V and 2 bases from J, with 11 bases between.

This clonotype has a count of ten or more. The CDR3 nucleotides read TGTGCCAGCAGACCTCTAGCGGGAGTAAGCTCCTACAATGAGCAGTTCTTC. This translates into CASRPLAGVSSYNEQFF. The rearrangement links TRBV2 to TRBJ2-1, with 10 bases identical to TRBD2. After removal of 6 bases from V and 0 bases from J, the junction contained 8 bases not matched to a gene. In germline, CDR1 is SNHLY, CDR2 FYNNEI. The CDR3 is 17 residues long.

This clonotype was found a few times. Sequence at one end of the junction differs from germline and may be a read error. The chain has TRBV3-1 and TRBJ1-2, with 9 bases that match TRBD1. The CDR3 consists of 12 residues. The germline V gene encodes CDR1 LGHDT and CDR2 YNNKEL (reference sequence). CDR3 sequence (DNA): TGTGCCAGCAGCCACGGGGACAGGGTTTCCTCCTTC. Amino acids: CASSHGDRVSSF.

Points on this clonotype: A much larger clone is a single base away; this may be a read error. The V call is TRBV12-3 or TRBV12-4, the J call TRBJ1-6; D gene ambiguous. This CDR3 contains 14 residues. This CDR3 reads CASTQRASGSPLYF. The CDR3 DNA reads TGTGCCAGCACCCAAAGGGCCAGTGGTTCACCCCTCTACTTT.

This clonotype was counted a few times. The chain recombines TRBV15 with TRBJ2-1, with 14 bases matching TRBD2. This CDR3 has 15 amino acids. The V gene end was trimmed by 4 bases and the J gene end by 9 bases; junction bases not matched to a gene: 5. CDR1 LNHNV and CDR2 YYDKDF come from the germline V gene (reference sequence). CDR3 loop: CATSNGLAGGREQFF. CDR3 sequence (DNA): TGTGCCACCAGCAACGGACTAGCGGGGGGCCGTGAGCAGTTCTTC.

The V call is TRBV4-1, the J call TRBJ2-1, with D hard to call. Germline V gene lookup returns CDR1 MGHRA and CDR2 YSYEKL. This CDR3 contains 16 residues. Trimming stripped 4 bases from V and 2 bases from J, with 15 bases between. CDR3 region: CASSRVGRKTYNEQFF. CDR3 DNA sequence: TGCGCCAGCAGCCGGGTCGGAAGAAAAACCTACAATGAGCAGTTCTTC.

This clonotype has more than one count but fewer than ten. This chain links TRBV10-3 with TRBJ2-6; TRBD1 aligns across 8 bases. This CDR3 is built from 15 residues. Germline assignment: CDR1 ENHRY and CDR2 SYGVKD. V shed 4 bases and J 1 base; nucleotides not matched to a gene: 0. The CDR3 here is CAISGTGSGANVLTF. The CDR3 DNA is TGTGCCATCAGTGGGACAGGGTCTGGGGCCAACGTCCTGACTTTC.

The rearrangement uses TRBV19 and TRBJ2-5; 12 positions agree with TRBD1. After removal of 4 bases from V and 5 bases from J, the junction contained 5 bases not matched to a gene. Germline CDR1 LNHDA, CDR2 SQIVND (reference sequence). The CDR3 covers 15 residues. In DNA, the CDR3 is TGTGCCAGTAGTACCGGGACAGGGGGCGCGGAGACCCAGTACTTC. The encoded protein is CASSTGTGGAETQYF.

The chain is built from TRBV29-1 and TRBJ2-7, with a possible D match to TRBD2 (5 bases). V was shortened by 3 bases and J by 3 bases, with 9 bases between the two germline ends. This CDR3 region has 12 residues. From germline, CDR1 is SQVTM and CDR2 ANQGSEA. This CDR3 is CSVDEGGYEQYF. The CDR3 DNA reads TGCAGCGTTGACGAGGGTGGCTACGAGCAGTACTTC.

The table lists this clonotype with a few counts. This chain uses TRBV5-5 with TRBJ2-5, with 7 bases lining up with TRBD2. The CDR3 is made up of 15 amino acids. Trimming removed 0 bases from V and 3 bases from J; junction bases left unmatched: 5. CDR1 and CDR2 (germline): SGHKS, YYEKEE (reference sequence). The CDR3 here is CASSLGGGREETQYF. The CDR3 DNA follows: TGTGCCAGCAGCTTGGGGGGGGGAAGAGAAGAGACCCAGTACTTC.

This clonotype was counted a few times. This sequence joins TRBV4-3 and TRBJ1-1, with 9 bases aligning to TRBD1. With V trimmed by 1 base and J by 3 bases, 9 bases remained unmatched. From germline, CDR1 is LGHNA and CDR2 YSLEER. This CDR3 is 17 amino acids long. The CDR3 region has the DNA TGCGCCAGCAGCCAAGGTAGGGGGACAGGGCCCTACACTGAAGCTTTCTTT. It codes for CASSQGRGTGPYTEAFF.

This clonotype was observed a few times. This chain uses TRBV2 with TRBJ2-3, with 9 bases lining up with TRBD1. V shed 7 bases and J 2 bases; nucleotides not matched to a gene: 4. Germline assignment: CDR1 SNHLY and CDR2 FYNNEI. This CDR3 is built from 14 residues. CDR3 DNA: TGTGCCAGCAAACGGACAGGGGCCACAGATACGCAGTATTTT. It specifies CASKRTGATDTQYF.

This clonotype was found a few times. V gene TRBV3-1 combines with J gene TRBJ1-4; D gene uncertain. The CDR3 has 12 residues. V was cut by 8 bases and J by 5 bases, with 9 bases left in between. Germline CDR1 and CDR2: LGHDT and YNNKEL (reference sequence). The CDR3 is CASGQPNEKLFF. CDR3 nucleotides: TGTGCCAGCGGGCAGCCCAATGAAAAACTGTTTTTT.

The genes are TRBV27 and TRBJ2-1, with TRBD2 identical over 12 bases. J lost 4 bases, V lost 6 bases, and 4 bases had no gene match. The CDR3 covers 15 residues. The germline CDR1 and CDR2 sequences are MNHEY and SMNVEV (reference sequence). This chain's CDR3 is CASRGLAGGYNEQFF. The DNA of the CDR3 is TGTGCCAGCAGGGGGCTAGCGGGAGGGTACAATGAGCAGTTCTTC.

The CDR3: CASIIDVQNEKLFF. CDR3 nucleotide sequence: TGTGCCAGCATAATTGACGTCCAAAATGAAAAACTGTTTTTT. The J gene is TRBJ1-4, the V gene TRBV2, with D unclear. CDR3 length equals 14 residues. Trimming stripped 7 bases from V and 5 bases from J, with 14 bases between. CDR1 is SNHLY, CDR2 FYNNEI, per germline.